The 32 T cell receptor beta chains in this list originate from one sample, sequenced in a study of CD8 T cells in ankylosing spondylitis (dated by TCRdb to about 2017). Antigens of these TCRs are unknown. Broad study findings and their caveats: Blood from ankylosing spondylitis patients appeared to be characterized by a TCR beta motif made up of fewer than ten highly homologous amino acid variants.

The library relied on 5' RACE. TCRdb records Illumina HiSeq 2500 as the sequencer. TCRdb reran the public reads through fastp at Q25 and MiXCR, keeping productive beta chains. Here each entry gathers all rows of one CDR3 protein and keeps the most common genes and DNA. Present in this sample are 250,000 to 350,000 distinct CDR3 sequences, roughly 8% of which were seen just once. The ten top clones hold about 14% of the sample. Sequencing was done on a sample of blood, either unsorted or a sorted T cell fraction (not recorded which). The receptors were gathered from a male donor with ankylosing spondylitis.

This clonotype was observed a handful of times. This chain connects TRBV7-8 to TRBJ2-7; D uncertain. Trimming cost V 3 bases and J 4 bases, with 13 bases left between them. Germline V gene lookup returns CDR1 SGHVS and CDR2 FQNEAQ. The CDR3 sequence is 14 residues long. The CDR3 nucleotides are TGTGCCAGCAGCTTTGAGGTCAAGTTATACGAGCAGTACTTC. Translation: CASSFEVKLYEQYF.

This clonotype was recorded at least ten times. The chain uses TRBV29-1 and TRBJ2-5, with unresolved D. From germline, CDR1 is SQVTM and CDR2 ANQGSEA. CDR3 length: 11 residues. V was trimmed by 7 bases and J by 6 bases, leaving 12 bases between them. CDR3 in amino acids: CSAELAQTQYF. In nucleotides, the CDR3 is TGCAGCGCGGAGCTCGCTCAGACCCAGTACTTC.

The chain combines TRBV13 with TRBJ2-1; D is uncertain. Germline lookup yields CDR1 PRHDT and CDR2 FYEKMQ (reference sequence). This CDR3 spans 15 amino acids. Trimming pared 5 bases from V and 2 bases from J, leaving 13 bases between. This CDR3 is CASSQSLQTYNEQFF. In DNA, the CDR3 is TGTGCCAGCAGCCAGAGCCTACAAACCTACAATGAGCAGTTCTTC.

The gene calls are TRBV4-2 and TRBJ1-4; a weak D match, TRBD1 (6 bases). Germline values: CDR1 LGHNA, CDR2 YNFKEQ. This CDR3 comprises 14 residues. V lost 5 bases and J lost 6, with 13 bases in between. This chain's CDR3 is CASSEGGGDEKLFF. The CDR3 nucleotides read TGTGCCAGCAGCGAAGGGGGGGGCGATGAAAAACTGTTTTTT.

This clonotype was observed a handful of times. The V call is TRBV2, the J call TRBJ1-1; D unclear. This CDR3 is 13 amino acids long. Trimming shortened V by 6 bases and J by 3 bases, and 11 bases separated the two germline ends. Germline lookup yields CDR1 SNHLY and CDR2 FYNNEI. For the CDR3, the DNA is TGTGCCAGCAGAGGCGGAATACACACTGAAGCTTTCTTT. This encodes CASRGGIHTEAFF.

This clonotype was found many times. V is TRBV10-3 and J is TRBJ1-1, with D tentatively TRBD1 (5 bases). Germline V CDR1 and CDR2: ENHRY, SYGVKD. The V and J ends lost 3 bases and 5 bases respectively, with 13 bases between them. The CDR3 extends over 14 amino acids. The CDR3 region has the DNA TGTGCCATCAGTGACAGGGTCAGGAAGACTGAAGCTTTCTTT. Translated: CAISDRVRKTEAFF.

This clonotype came up many times. The V call is TRBV5-1, the J call TRBJ2-5; TRBD1 aligns across 7 bases. V gave up 3 bases and J gave up 2 bases; unmatched junction bases: 7. This CDR3 is built from 15 residues. Per the germline V gene, CDR1 is SGHRS and CDR2 is YFSETQ. CDR3 DNA sequence: TGCGCCAGCAGCTATCTACAGGGGCGACAAGAGACCCAGTACTTC. Its translation is CASSYLQGRQETQYF.

The chain joins TRBV11-2 to TRBJ1-2; 7 bases agree with TRBD1. The V gene's germline CDR1 is SGHAT and CDR2 FQNNGV. The trim removed 5 bases at V and 7 bases at J, leaving 10 bases unmatched. The CDR3 contains 14 residues. The CDR3 bases are TGTGCCAGCAGCCTGGAAGCAGGGGGAGGTGGCTACACCTTC. Amino acids: CASSLEAGGGGYTF.

This clonotype was observed many times. The chain uses TRBV20-1 and TRBJ2-5; 11 nucleotides line up with TRBD2. J lost 5 bases, V lost 6 bases, and 11 bases had no gene match. Looked up from germline, CDR1 is DFQATT and CDR2 is SNEGSKA (reference sequence). The CDR3 totals 15 residues. The CDR3 DNA reads TGCAGTGCAAAAAGTACTAGCGGGAGCGGGGAGACCCAGTACTTC. This encodes CSAKSTSGSGETQYF.

In its sample, this clonotype was seen many times. The V call is TRBV27, the J call TRBJ2-1; D is undetermined. The CDR3 consists of 16 residues. V lost 1 base and J 0 bases, leaving 10 bases between the germline ends. CDR1 and CDR2 from the germline V gene are MNHEY and SMNVEV (reference sequence). The CDR3 DNA sequence: TGTGCCAGCAGTTTATGGGTCCTCCGCTCCTACAATGAGCAGTTCTTC. Amino acids: CASSLWVLRSYNEQFF.

A few counts support this clonotype. The rearrangement joins TRBV14 to TRBJ1-6; 7 bases are shared with TRBD1. Trimming cost V 5 bases and J 10 bases; bases outside gene matches: 11. Germline loops: CDR1 SGHDN, CDR2 FVKESK. This CDR3 region has 15 residues. CDR3: CASSERQGGYSPLHF. In DNA form, the CDR3 reads TGTGCCAGCAGCGAGCGACAGGGCGGGTACTCACCCCTCCACTTT.

The chain joins TRBV27 to TRBJ2-1; 7 bases agree with TRBD1. The CDR3 loop spans 17 amino acids. CDR1 and CDR2 from the germline V gene are MNHEY and SMNVEV (reference sequence). V was clipped by 1 base and J by 3 bases; unmatched bases: 9. This CDR3 reads CASSLLSDRRIYNEQFF. CDR3 in DNA: TGTGCCAGCAGTTTATTATCGGACAGGCGCATCTACAATGAGCAGTTCTTC.

This clonotype was counted a few times. The chain links TRBV5-1 to TRBJ2-5, with D perhaps TRBD2 (6 bases). Germline lookup yields CDR1 SGHRS and CDR2 YFSETQ. V lost 4 bases, J lost 4 bases, and 14 bases lay in between. CDR3 size: 14 residues. For the CDR3, the DNA is TGCGCCAGCAGCCCGCGGGACTTACGAGAGACCCAGTACTTC. Protein sequence: CASSPRDLRETQYF.

This clonotype has only a few counts. V and J are TRBV28 and TRBJ1-5; the D is unclear. V shed 9 bases and J shed 0 bases, with 6 bases lying between them. Looked up from germline, CDR1 is MDHEN and CDR2 is SYDVKM. The CDR3 runs 12 residues. The CDR3 coding sequence is TGTGCCAGTGAGAATAGCAATCAGCCCCAGCATTTT. Translation: CASENSNQPQHF.

This clonotype was observed a handful of times. This sequence joins TRBV4-3 and TRBJ2-3; D is unresolved. CDR1 and CDR2 from the germline V gene are LGHNA and YSLEER. The CDR3 consists of 15 residues. Deletions cut 0 bases from V and 4 bases from J, with 11 bases between. For the CDR3, the DNA is TGCGCCAGCAGCCAAGAGTCTACCGACCCAGATACGCAGTATTTT. This gives the protein CASSQESTDPDTQYF.

This clonotype was observed a few times. J is TRBJ2-5 and V is TRBV7-2, with D uncertain. The germline V gene encodes CDR1 SGHTA and CDR2 FQGNSA. The CDR3 is made up of 14 amino acids. V was shortened by 2 bases and J by 4 bases, with 11 bases between the two germline ends. CDR3 region: CASSLSRSTETQYF. CDR3 nucleotide sequence: TGTGCCAGCAGCTTATCCAGATCAACAGAGACCCAGTACTTC.

At least ten counts were recorded for this clonotype. The chain uses TRBV29-1 and TRBJ1-2; D gene unclear. Trimming removed 6 bases at V and 2 bases at J, with 13 bases between. Germline assignment: CDR1 SQVTM and CDR2 ANQGSEA. This CDR3 is built from 13 residues. The CDR3 protein is CSVSGRSNYGYTF. In DNA form, the CDR3 reads TGCAGCGTGTCCGGACGATCGAACTATGGCTACACCTTC.

This clonotype has a handful of counts. The gene calls are TRBV11-2 and TRBJ2-1; 14 bases agree with TRBD2. Looked up from germline, CDR1 is SGHAT and CDR2 is FQNNGV. This CDR3 spans 19 amino acids. The junction had 12 bases not matched to a gene; V was cut back by 4 bases and J by 4 bases. The CDR3 bases are TGTGCCAGCAGCTCAAAACTGGGGAGGACTAGCGGGAGGTACAATGAGCAGTTCTTC. Translated: CASSSKLGRTSGRYNEQFF.

The chain combines TRBV7-2 with TRBJ1-4; D gene unclear. Germline V CDR1 and CDR2: SGHTA, FQGNSA. The length of the CDR3 is 15 residues. The V gene lost 5 bases and the J gene lost 4 bases, with 14 bases spanning the gap. As DNA, the CDR3 is TGTGCCAGCAGCCCACCGGCCGGTGATAATGAAAAACTGTTTTTT. This translates into CASSPPAGDNEKLFF.

This clonotype came up many times. This chain connects TRBV29-1 to TRBJ2-3; the match to TRBD1 covers 8 bases. This CDR3 comprises 15 residues. Germline lookup yields CDR1 SQVTM and CDR2 ANQGSEA. V shed 7 bases, J shed 0 bases, and the junction held 9 bases outside the gene matches. CDR3 coding DNA: TGCAGCGCCGTTCGACAGGGGATTAGCACAGATACGCAGTATTTT. Its protein is CSAVRQGISTDTQYF.

This clonotype was recorded a few times. The chain carries TRBV5-1 and TRBJ2-7; no reliable D call. Germline V gene data show CDR1 as SGHRS and CDR2 as YFSETQ. Trimming cost V 4 bases and J 3 bases, with 5 bases left between them. The CDR3 runs to 11 residues. The CDR3 is CASSGNYEQYF. In DNA, the CDR3 is TGCGCCAGCAGCGGAAACTACGAGCAGTACTTC.

This clonotype has at least ten counts. The rearrangement joins TRBV27 to TRBJ1-5; no firm D call. Germline CDR1 MNHEY, CDR2 SMNVEV (reference sequence). The length of the CDR3 is 12 residues. Trimming removed 8 bases at V and 5 bases at J, with 10 bases between. The CDR3 here is CASSPGYQPQHF. Written as DNA, the CDR3 is TGTGCCAGCTCCCCCGGATATCAGCCCCAGCATTTT.

The CDR3 spells CASSTPLREQYF. CDR3 coding DNA: TGTGCCAGCAGCACGCCCCTTAGAGAGCAGTACTTC. The rearrangement uses TRBV7-2 and TRBJ2-7; D is ambiguous. The CDR3 length is 12 residues. Germline CDR1 is SGHTA and CDR2 is FQGNSA. V lost 5 bases and J lost 7, with 12 bases in between. Variable domain in full (rest from reference TRBV7-2 and TRBJ2-7): GAGVSQSPSNKVTEKGKDVELRCDPISGHTALYWYRQSLGQGLEFLIYFQGNSAPDKSGLPSDRFSAERTGGSVSTLTIQRTQQEDSAVYLCASSTPLREQYFGPGTRLTVT.

This clonotype was observed many times. The chain links TRBV7-8 to TRBJ2-2, with TRBD1 identical over 10 bases. The CDR3 is made up of 16 amino acids. The ends lost 1 base at V and 7 bases at J; junction bases unmatched: 6. Germline values: CDR1 SGHVS, CDR2 FQNEAQ. CDR3 in DNA: TGTGCCAGCAGCTTAGGGAGACAGGGGGCAGGCGGGGAGCTGTTTTTT. Translation gives CASSLGRQGAGGELFF.

This clonotype has more than one count but fewer than ten. The genes are TRBV12-3 or TRBV12-4 and TRBJ1-4; D possibly corresponds to TRBD1 (5 bases). V dropped 5 bases and J dropped 7 bases, with 14 bases sitting between them. The CDR3 is made up of 14 amino acids. The CDR3 loop is CASSDAREGEKLFF. CDR3 bases: TGTGCCAGCAGTGATGCCAGGGAGGGTGAAAAACTGTTTTTT.

This clonotype appeared many times. The chain carries TRBV4-1 and TRBJ2-2, with D possibly being TRBD2 (6 bases). There are 13 residues in the CDR3. Germline assignment: CDR1 MGHRA and CDR2 YSYEKL. V was clipped by 4 bases and J by 6 bases, with 9 bases between them. Written as DNA, the CDR3 is TGCGCCAGCAGCCCTGCGGGGCCCGGGGAGCTGTTTTTT. As protein: CASSPAGPGELFF.

This chain joins TRBV6-2 or TRBV6-3 and TRBJ1-1; D perhaps matches TRBD1 (5 bases). Looked up from germline, CDR1 is MNHEY and CDR2 is SVGEGT. Deletions cut 3 bases from V and 4 bases from J, with 12 bases between. The CDR3 contains 14 residues. CDR3 region: CASSYIVGTTEAFF. The CDR3 DNA sequence: TGTGCCAGCAGTTATATTGTGGGGACCACTGAAGCTTTCTTT.

This clonotype has more than one count but fewer than ten. The junction departs from the called germline gene at one end, perhaps through a read error. The chain has TRBV28 and TRBJ2-4; perhaps D is TRBD1 or TRBD2 (5 bases each). The CDR3 is made up of 13 amino acids. CDR1 and CDR2 from the germline V gene are MDHEN and SYDVKM. The CDR3 bases are TGTGCCAGCAGCAAACCTCAAACCCCGGGACCCTTCTTC. This codes for CASSKPQTPGPFF.

This clonotype came up a few times. The chain carries TRBV6-2 or TRBV6-3 and TRBJ1-5, with D tentatively TRBD1 (6 bases). CDR1 and CDR2 (germline): MNHEY, SVGEGT. Trimming shortened V by 2 bases and J by 6 bases, and 8 bases separated the two germline ends. The CDR3 is 13 residues long. In DNA form, the CDR3 reads TGTGCCAGCAGTTACGGGGGCGGTCAGCCCCAGCATTTT. Its translation: CASSYGGGQPQHF.

This clonotype has ten or more counts. V gene TRBV19 combines with J gene TRBJ1-5; D is undetermined. Germline-derived CDR1 and CDR2 are LNHDA and SQIVND (reference sequence). Trimming pared 5 bases from V and 1 base from J, leaving 12 bases between. This CDR3 comprises 15 residues. The CDR3 region has the DNA TGTGCCAGTAGTTCGCGAGTCGGGAGCAATCAGCCCCAGCATTTT. It specifies CASSSRVGSNQPQHF.

A few counts support this clonotype. This chain links TRBV20-1 with TRBJ2-1; TRBD1 matches 8 bases. The CDR3 has 15 residues. Losses at the gene ends were 0 bases for V and 4 bases for J; bases not matched to a gene: 5. From germline, CDR1 is DFQATT and CDR2 SNEGSKA (reference sequence). This CDR3 reads CSARDRTGLYNEQFF. In DNA form, the CDR3 reads TGCAGTGCTAGAGATCGGACAGGGTTGTACAATGAGCAGTTCTTC.

This clonotype was picked up many times. The chain uses TRBV20-1 and TRBJ2-1; no clear D. Trimming pared 5 bases from V and 0 bases from J, leaving 17 bases between. The CDR3 has 16 amino acids. CDR1 is DFQATT, CDR2 SNEGSKA, per germline (reference sequence). The CDR3 DNA is TGCAGTGCTGGCTTGGCGGCTCACCTCTCCTACAATGAGCAGTTCTTC. Protein: CSAGLAAHLSYNEQFF.